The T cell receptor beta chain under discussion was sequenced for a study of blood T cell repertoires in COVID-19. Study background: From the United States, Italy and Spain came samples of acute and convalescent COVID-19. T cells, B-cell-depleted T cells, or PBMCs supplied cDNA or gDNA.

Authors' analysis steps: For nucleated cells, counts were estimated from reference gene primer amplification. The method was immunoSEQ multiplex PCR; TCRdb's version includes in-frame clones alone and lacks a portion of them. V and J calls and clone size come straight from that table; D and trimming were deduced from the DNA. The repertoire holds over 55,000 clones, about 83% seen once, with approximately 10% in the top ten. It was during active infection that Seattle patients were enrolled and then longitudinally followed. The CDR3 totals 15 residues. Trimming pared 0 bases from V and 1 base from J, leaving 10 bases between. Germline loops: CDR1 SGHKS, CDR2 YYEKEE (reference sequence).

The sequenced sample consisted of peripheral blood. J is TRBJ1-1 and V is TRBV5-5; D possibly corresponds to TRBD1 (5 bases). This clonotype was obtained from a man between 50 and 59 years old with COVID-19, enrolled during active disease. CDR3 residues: CASSLGGTRNTEAFF. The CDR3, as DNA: TGTGCCAGCAGCTTGGGAGGGACTCGGAACACTGAAGCTTTCTTT.